This note documents a single TCR beta chain sequence. What it binds is not known. The entry originates in a study of regulatory T cells in long-lasting Graves disease. General study points: Persistent disease showed a preference for TRBV28, TRBJ1-2 and TRBJ2-5.

For TCR beta, libraries came from iRepertoire HTBI primers and Arm-PCR of CDR3 regions. Authors' processing steps: From all samples, identification returned 14 TRBJ and around 62 TRBV segments. In TCRdb, the multiplex PCR reads were re-called with MiXCR into one record per CDR3 protein. The V and J calls here are based on TCRdb, not the publication. The table records around 450,000 distinct CDR3 sequences, 20% to 25% of them present only once. Germline-derived CDR1 and CDR2 are MNHNS and SASEGT. With 5 bases clipped from V and 2 bases from J, the junction kept 9 bases outside the gene matches. This CDR3 is built from 16 residues. Noted time point: persistent/refractory GD, antithyroid drugs over 5 years with positive TRAb. Construction of the TCR library relied on RNA isolated from PBMCs. Staff took around 8.6 milliliters of peripheral blood and put it into EDTA tubes.

The chain joins TRBV6-1 to TRBJ2-1, with 7 bases lining up with TRBD1. This receptor was obtained from a female donor with Graves disease. This specimen consisted of peripheral blood mononuclear cells (PBMCs), obtained when the disease was refractory, from a patient treated with antithyroid drugs. DNA of the CDR3: TGTGCCAGCAGTATACATCCCGGGACAGCCTACAATGAGCAGTTCTTC. It codes for CASSIHPGTAYNEQFF.